This paragraph covers one TCR beta chain sequence. PCR primers comprised 60 Vbeta and 13 Jbeta primers. Clones were read by immunoSEQ multiplex PCR, and TCRdb kept only the in-frame ones, dropping some. The sample lists 150,000 to 200,000 clones, about 9% seen once, with over 1% in the top ten. CDR1 is GTSNPN and CDR2 is SVGIG in the germline V gene (reference sequence). Deletions cut 0 bases from V and 11 bases from J, with 10 bases between. The length of the CDR3 is 11 residues. The data derive from a study of cytomegalovirus exposure and HLA in healthy donors. The sequence came from a woman younger than 45 in good health and CMV-seropositive. This rearrangement joins TRBV30 to TRBJ2-5, with a possible D match to TRBD2 (6 bases). Sample: PBMCs. CDR3 loop: CAWSVRREQYF. The CDR3 coding sequence is TGTGCCTGGAGTGTACGACGGGAGCAGTACTTC.